The 10 T cell receptor beta chains given below trace back to one sample, sequenced in a study of T cell responses to AZD1222 COVID-19 vaccine. This table comes from immunoSEQ multiplex PCR, and its TCRdb copy is limited to in-frame clones, with some not included. The sample carries 100,000 to 150,000 clones, 92% recorded once. The sequencing used peripheral blood, collected on day 0 of AZD1222 vaccination. The receptors originated from an adult in good health.

CDR3 region: CSVDRPTDTQYF. DNA for the CDR3: TGCAGCGTTGACAGACCCACAGATACGCAGTATTTT. The V call is TRBV29-1, the J call TRBJ2-3; D unclear. V lost 3 bases, J lost 2 bases, and 6 bases lay in between. CDR3 size: 12 residues. From germline, CDR1 is SQVTM and CDR2 ANQGSEA.

This clone has a handful of counts. This chain connects TRBV5-6 to TRBJ1-2; D is unclear. From germline, CDR1 is SGHDT and CDR2 YYEEEE. The CDR3 has 14 amino acids. The V end was cut by 1 base, the J end by 7 bases, with 14 bases between. The DNA of the CDR3 is TGTGCCAGCAGCTTGATCAGCCGGGATACTGGCTACACCTTC. Amino acid sequence: CASSLISRDTGYTF.

J is TRBJ1-2 and V is TRBV6-5; TRBD1 matches 12 bases. Trimming at V came to 2 bases and at J to 8 bases, leaving 6 bases not matched to a gene. Germline V lookup: CDR1 MNHEY, CDR2 SVGAGI. The CDR3 sequence is 15 residues long. CDR3 region: CASSYGTGGSGGYTF. The CDR3 coding sequence is TGTGCCAGCAGTTACGGGACAGGGGGCTCCGGGGGCTACACCTTC.

This chain joins TRBV19 and TRBJ2-5, with 10 bases identical to TRBD2. V lost 5 bases and J lost 5; bases outside the gene matches: 11. The CDR3 is 16 amino acids. Germline V lookup: CDR1 LNHDA, CDR2 SQIVND (reference sequence). The CDR3 coding sequence is TGTGCCAGTAGTTCGCTTACTAGCGGGATCCTGGAGACCCAGTACTTC. It is translated as CASSSLTSGILETQYF.

The rearrangement uses TRBV19 and TRBJ2-7; D call uncertain. The CDR3 spans 14 residues. Trimming left V 2 bases short and J 1 base short, with 9 bases between. The germline V gene encodes CDR1 LNHDA and CDR2 SQIVND (reference sequence). In DNA, the CDR3 is TGTGCCAGTAGTATAAATGGGGTGTCCTACGAGCAGTACTTC. Encoded protein: CASSINGVSYEQYF.

The chain combines TRBV5-1 with TRBJ1-1, with TRBD1 matching over 7 bases. The germline V gene encodes CDR1 SGHRS and CDR2 YFSETQ. V shed 4 bases and J 0 bases; nucleotides not matched to a gene: 9. The length of the CDR3 is 16 residues. This chain's CDR3 is CASSPLGQAMNTEAFF. The CDR3 region has the DNA TGCGCCAGCAGCCCTCTAGGACAGGCAATGAACACTGAAGCTTTCTTT. Looking up the rest from reference TRBV5-1 and TRBJ1-1 gives the full variable domain: KAGVTQTPRYLIKTRGQQVTLSCSPISGHRSVSWYQQTPGQGLQFLFEYFSETQRNKGNFPGRFSGRQFSNSRSEMNVSTLELGDSALYLCASSPLGQAMNTEAFFGQGTRLTVV.

The chain couples TRBV4-1 to TRBJ1-2, with 8 nucleotides matching TRBD1. The CDR3 sequence is 14 residues long. Per the germline V gene, CDR1 is MGHRA and CDR2 is YSYEKL. Trimming at V came to 0 bases and at J to 4 bases, leaving 1 base not matched to a gene. The CDR3 sequence: CASSQDRGPYGYTF. The CDR3 DNA follows: TGCGCCAGCAGCCAAGACAGGGGGCCCTATGGCTACACCTTC.

This chain connects TRBV7-9 to TRBJ2-6; possible D gene TRBD1, 5 bases. Trimming took 4 bases from V and 1 from J, leaving 8 bases between them. CDR1 and CDR2 from the germline V gene are SEHNR and FQNEAQ (reference sequence). This CDR3 spans 15 amino acids. The CDR3 is CASSSGWSGANVLTF. CDR3 nucleotides: TGTGCCAGCAGCTCAGGGTGGTCTGGGGCCAACGTCCTGACTTTC. The full variable domain, rest sourced from reference TRBV7-9 and TRBJ2-6, is DTGVSQNPRHKITKRGQNVTFRCDPISEHNRLYWYRQTLGQGPEFLTYFQNEAQLEKSRLLSDRFSAERPKGSFSTLEIQRTEQGDSAMYLCASSSGWSGANVLTFGAGSRLTVL.

The genes are TRBV5-1 and TRBJ2-2, with a weak D call TRBD1 (5 bases). Trimming removed 6 bases from V and 1 base from J, with 13 bases in between. Germline CDR1 is SGHRS and CDR2 is YFSETQ. The CDR3 is 15 residues long. Here the CDR3 reads CASNVQGQNTGELFF. The CDR3 nucleotides read TGCGCCAGCAACGTCCAGGGCCAGAACACCGGGGAGCTGTTTTTT. The full variable domain, completed using reference TRBV5-1 and TRBJ2-2, is KAGVTQTPRYLIKTRGQQVTLSCSPISGHRSVSWYQQTPGQGLQFLFEYFSETQRNKGNFPGRFSGRQFSNSRSEMNVSTLELGDSALYLCASNVQGQNTGELFFGEGSRLTVL.

The rearrangement links TRBV28 to TRBJ1-6; D may be TRBD1 (5 bases). CDR1 and CDR2 (germline): MDHEN, SYDVKM. V shed 2 bases and J shed 0 bases, with 14 bases lying between them. CDR3 length: 18 residues. CDR3 residues: CASSLLDRLSSYNSPLHF. CDR3 DNA: TGTGCCAGCAGTTTACTCGACAGATTGAGCTCCTATAATTCACCCCTCCACTTT.